These T cell receptor beta chains were read from a single sample in a study of early T cells in non-severe SARS-CoV-2 infection. Via MiXCR, TCRdb re-called the 5' RACE reads, giving one row per CDR3 protein. The sample lists roughly 63,000 distinct CDR3 sequences, roughly 12% occurring once. The sample comprised whole blood. These receptors all come from an adult who was a healthcare worker with PCR-confirmed SARS-CoV-2 infection or an uninfected control (not recorded which). Each CDR3 is given with its conserved first and last residue. Each record gives: V gene, clone size, J gene, D gene, CDR3 DNA, CDR3 protein. The D gene is left open where the match is weak. For some rows the clone size is stated as once, few or many, or as a class when expanded; others skip it.

TRBV19	-	TRBJ1-5	-	TGTGCCAGTAGTCCCTGGGAGGGCAGGGGTCAGCCCCAGCATTTT	CASSPWEGRGQPQHF
TRBV18	many	TRBJ2-1	TRBD1	TGTGCCAGCTCATCGACCGGGACAGGGGGCCTCAATGAGCAGTTCTTC	CASSSTGTGGLNEQFF
TRBV28	many	TRBJ2-5	TRBD2	TGTGCCACCACGGGACGCGGGACTAGCGGCCAAGAGACCCAGTACTTC	CATTGRGTSGQETQYF
TRBV5-6	-	TRBJ1-2	-	TGTGCCAGCAGCTTCAAGGGCTCGGACTATGGCTACACCTTC	CASSFKGSDYGYTF
TRBV7-3	few	TRBJ2-3	TRBD1	TGTGCCAGCAGCAAGGGACAGGGGACAGATACGCAGTATTTT	CASSKGQGTDTQYF
TRBV12-3/TRBV12-4	-	TRBJ2-3	TRBD2	TGTGCCAGCAGTTTACGACTAGCGGGAACAGATACGCAGTATTTT	CASSLRLAGTDTQYF
TRBV6-5	many	TRBJ2-2	TRBD1	TGTGCCAGCCGAAGGACAGGGCACGGGGAGCTGTTTTTT	CASRRTGHGELFF
TRBV19	few	TRBJ1-5	TRBD1	TGTGCCAGTAGTACACCCCCCAGGGGGCCCTCAAGCAATCAGCCCCAGCTTTTT	CASSTPPRGPSSNQPQLF
TRBV7-6	many	TRBJ2-6	TRBD2	TGTGCCAGCAGCCGTGCGGGGGGCAGCTCTGGGGCCAACGTCCTGACTTTC	CASSRAGGSSGANVLTF
TRBV7-3	-	TRBJ2-3	TRBD2	TGTGCCAGCAGCCTTGGACAGCGGGAGTGGGGGACAGATACGCAGTATTTT	CASSLGQREWGTDTQYF
TRBV10-3	few	TRBJ2-7	TRBD1	TGTGCCATCAGTGGACAGGGGGCCTACGAGCAGTACTTC	CAISGQGAYEQYF
TRBV20-1	few	TRBJ2-5	-	TGCAGTGCTAGAGTGCCACCCAGCCAAGAGACCCAGTACTTC	CSARVPPSQETQYF
TRBV29-1	many	TRBJ2-5	TRBD1	TGCAGCGTTGTGGGACAGGGGGAGACCCAGTACTTC	CSVVGQGETQYF
TRBV11-2	-	TRBJ1-2	TRBD1	TGTGCCAGCAGCTTGGAGGGGGCGTATGGCTACACCTTC	CASSLEGAYGYTF
TRBV6-6	few	TRBJ2-1	-	TGTGCCAGCAGTAGACTAGGGGGTGAGCAGTTCTTC	CASSRLGGEQFF
TRBV28	many	TRBJ2-5	TRBD2	TGTGCCAGCAGTCCGACGACTAGCAGCAAAGAGACCCAGTACTTC	CASSPTTSSKETQYF
TRBV29-1	-	TRBJ2-1	-	TGCAGGGTGAGCTCCTACAATGAGCAGTTCTTC	CRVSSYNEQFF
TRBV24-1	many	TRBJ2-1	TRBD1	TGTGCCACCAGTGATTACAGGGGGTACAATGAGCAGTTCTTC	CATSDYRGYNEQFF
TRBV5-1	once	TRBJ2-1	-	TGCGCCAGCAGCCCGGGACCTACCCCTGCCAGCTCCTACAATGAGCAGTTCTTC	CASSPGPTPASSYNEQFF
TRBV28	once	TRBJ1-1	-	TGTGTCAGCCCGAGAGGGGTCGGGGACACTGAAGCTTTCTTT	CVSPRGVGDTEAFF
TRBV7-3	many	TRBJ1-6	-	TGTGCCAGCAGCTTAACAGCGCTCACTAATTCACCCCTCCACTTT	CASSLTALTNSPLHF
TRBV28	many	TRBJ1-3	TRBD1	TGTGCCAGCAGTTTTCAGGGAATAGGAGGGGGCACTGGAAACACCATATATTTT	CASSFQGIGGGTGNTIYF
TRBV7-2	-	TRBJ2-7	-	TGTGCCAGCAGCTTATTTGGCGCAGGGAGCTCCTACGAGCAGTACTTC	CASSLFGAGSSYEQYF
TRBV20-1	-	TRBJ2-2	TRBD1	TGCAGTGCTAGACGGCCGGGACAGGGGACCGGGGAGCTGTTTTTT	CSARRPGQGTGELFF
TRBV7-2	many	TRBJ2-5	TRBD1	TGTGCCAGCGCCCTACAGGGGGCTGGGGAGACCCAGTACTTC	CASALQGAGETQYF
TRBV7-3	many	TRBJ2-1	TRBD2	TGTGCCAGCAGCTTAATTACTAGCGGGAGGGGTGAGCAGTTCTTC	CASSLITSGRGEQFF
TRBV9	-	TRBJ1-2	TRBD1	TGTGCCAGCAGCTATGGGACAGGGATCTATGGCTACACCTTC	CASSYGTGIYGYTF
TRBV10-3	few	TRBJ2-3	-	TGTGCCATCAGTCGAACAGATACGCAGTATTTT	CAISRTDTQYF
TRBV20-1	-	TRBJ2-1	-	TGCAGTGCTATCCTAAGTCTCGTTGAGCAGTTCTTC	CSAILSLVEQFF
TRBV29-1	few	TRBJ2-7	-	TGCAGCGTGGGGGGTCGGGGAACCAGCTCCGAGCAGTACTTC	CSVGGRGTSSEQYF
TRBV6-4	few	TRBJ2-2	-	TGTGCCAGCAAGGACAGCCCGGACACCGGGGAGCTGTTTTTT	CASKDSPDTGELFF
TRBV7-8	many	TRBJ2-7	TRBD2	TGTGCCAGCAGCTTAGCAACACTAGCGGCCACCTACGAGCAGTACTTC	CASSLATLAATYEQYF
TRBV6-7	many	TRBJ2-5	TRBD2	TGTGCCAGCAGTCACGGGACTAGCGGTGAGACCCAGTACTTC	CASSHGTSGETQYF
TRBV6-6	-	TRBJ2-3	-	TGTGCCAGCAGCTCCCCCAGGAGGGGAAGTAGAACAGATACGCAGTATTTT	CASSSPRRGSRTDTQYF
TRBV3-1	few	TRBJ2-5	TRBD2	TGTGCCAGCAGCCAAGTACTAGCGGGACAACTCGAGACCCAGTACTTC	CASSQVLAGQLETQYF
TRBV12-5	-	TRBJ2-3	-	TGTGCTAGTGGTTTCGGACTAGGGGGAGGGAGAACAGATACGCAGTATTTT	CASGFGLGGGRTDTQYF
TRBV28	many	TRBJ2-7	-	TGTGCCAGCAGTTTAAAAGGGGCATTCTACGAGCAGTACTTC	CASSLKGAFYEQYF
TRBV7-8	-	TRBJ2-7	-	TGTGCCAGCACCCCTTCGGCCTACGAGCAGTACTTC	CASTPSAYEQYF
TRBV29-1	few	TRBJ2-7	-	TGCAGCGTCCTAGGAACCCTGCGAGGCGAGCAGTACTTC	CSVLGTLRGEQYF
TRBV7-8	many	TRBJ2-5	-	TGTGCCAGCAGCATACGGATCCTTGGACGGACCCAGTACTTC	CASSIRILGRTQYF
TRBV20-1	-	TRBJ2-7	-	TGCAGTGCCCCTGAGAACCTCGGGTACGAGCAGTACTTC	CSAPENLGYEQYF
TRBV2	few	TRBJ2-3	-	TGTGCCACCGCTGACGCCCGTGGGACAGATACGCAGTATTTT	CATADARGTDTQYF
TRBV12-3/TRBV12-4	many	TRBJ2-5	TRBD2	TGTGCCAGCAGTCTCAGCGGGAGCGGCGAGACCCAGTACTTC	CASSLSGSGETQYF
TRBV5-1	-	TRBJ2-1	-	TGCGCCAGCAGCTGGACAGCAGACAATGAGCAGTTCTTC	CASSWTADNEQFF
TRBV7-8	many	TRBJ1-1	-	TGTGCCAGCAGCCTCCGAGAAGGTGTTTGGGCTGAAGCTTTCTTT	CASSLREGVWAEAFF
TRBV28	few	TRBJ2-2	TRBD2	TGTGCCAGCTCCCCGACTAGCGGGAGGCCGGGAGCCGGGGAGCTGTTTTTT	CASSPTSGRPGAGELFF
TRBV20-1	many	TRBJ1-1	-	TGCAGTGCTAGTCCCACAGGGAACACTGAAGCTTTCTTT	CSASPTGNTEAFF
TRBV20-1	few	TRBJ2-3	-	TGCAGTGCTAGACGCCTCATTCTGGACAGCACAGATACGCAGTATTTT	CSARRLILDSTDTQYF
TRBV28	many	TRBJ2-2	-	TGTGCCAGCAGTTTACCGCCGACAGGTCCGCTTACCGGGGAGCTGTTTTTT	CASSLPPTGPLTGELFF
TRBV29-1	many	TRBJ2-1	-	TGCAGCGTTGAAGGGGACGACCCGAGGGGATACGAGCAGTTCTTC	CSVEGDDPRGYEQFF
TRBV29-1	few	TRBJ2-7	-	TGCAGCGTGGGGGAAGGGGAGAGCTCCTACGAGCAGTACTTC	CSVGEGESSYEQYF
TRBV6-6	-	TRBJ2-7	TRBD2	TGTGCCAGCAAGCGGGGAAAAAACGTGGGCGAGCAGTACTTC	CASKRGKNVGEQYF
TRBV5-5	few	TRBJ2-2	-	TGTGCCAGCAGCTTCCGTCCCCAGACCGGGGAGCTGTTTTTT	CASSFRPQTGELFF
TRBV21-1	many	TRBJ2-1	-	TGTGCCAGCAGCAAAAGGACTAGCGGGAGGTCCTACAATGAGCAGTTCTTC	CASSKRTSGRSYNEQFF
TRBV20-1	few	TRBJ2-1	-	TGCAGTGCTCCCAGGCAGGGGGGTTCCTACAATGAGCAGTTCTTC	CSAPRQGGSYNEQFF
TRBV29-1	-	TRBJ2-1	TRBD2	TGCAGCGCCCGATCCGGGACTAGCGGGATGGGGACAAATGAGCAGTTCTTC	CSARSGTSGMGTNEQFF